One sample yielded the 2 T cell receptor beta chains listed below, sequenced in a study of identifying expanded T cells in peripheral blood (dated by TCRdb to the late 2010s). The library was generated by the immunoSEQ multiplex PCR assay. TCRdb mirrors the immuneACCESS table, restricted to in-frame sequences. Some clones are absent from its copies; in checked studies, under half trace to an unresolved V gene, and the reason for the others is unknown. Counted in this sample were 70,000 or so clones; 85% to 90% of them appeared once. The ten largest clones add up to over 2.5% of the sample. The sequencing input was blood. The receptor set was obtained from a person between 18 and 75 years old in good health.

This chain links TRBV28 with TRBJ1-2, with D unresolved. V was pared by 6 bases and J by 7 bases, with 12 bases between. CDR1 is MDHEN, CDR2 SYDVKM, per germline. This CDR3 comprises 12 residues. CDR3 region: CASSREGSGYTF. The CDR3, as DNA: TGTGCCAGCAGCCGCGAAGGGTCTGGCTACACCTTC.

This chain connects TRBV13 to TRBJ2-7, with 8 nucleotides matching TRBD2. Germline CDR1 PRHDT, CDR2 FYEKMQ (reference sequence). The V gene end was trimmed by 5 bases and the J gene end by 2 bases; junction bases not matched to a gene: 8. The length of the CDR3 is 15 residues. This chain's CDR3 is CASSTKPGGAYEQYF. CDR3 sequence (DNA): TGTGCCAGCAGCACGAAACCCGGGGGGGCCTACGAGCAGTACTTC.